This TCR beta chain derives from a study of blood T cell repertoires in COVID-19 (dated by TCRdb to 2018 to 2021). Study-level background: Samples from collaborators originated in the United States, Italy and Spain and spanned both the acute and convalescent phases of COVID-19. The prospective study material was composed of cDNA or gDNA derived from T cells, B-cell-depleted T cells, or PBMCs. Subjects who had been exposed to COVID-19, were actively infected with it, or had recovered from it provided the deeply sampled blood TCRbeta repertoires that made up the dataset. A freely available public database, intended as a resource for researchers studying the immune response to SARS-CoV-2, is where the repertoires were released. Samples were obtained from the ongoing ImmuneRACE study (first 160 participants) and from some 1,200 subjects provided by 6 global collaborators. A de-identified subject ID, COVID-19 status, age in years and sex were almost always included in the sample metadata. Where HLA class I and class II types were available, the types were taken from metadata supplied by the sample provider, not from assay-based typing. Study-level results and caveats: The amount of clinical and demographic metadata varied by source and participant and was provided uncurated.

A remark on this clone: There is no known antigen for this receptor. Nothing much larger sits one base from this clone, and base qualities are not available.

Collaborating institutions collected whole blood in K2EDTA tubes following their own protocols. For TCRbeta analysis, collaborator samples were shipped as frozen whole blood, as isolated PBMCs, or as DNA extracted from either sample type. The CDR3, from cysteine to phenylalanine, totals 18 residues. Only CDR3 DNA remains: 54 bases, in frame from the first base. The immunoSEQ Assay, a bias-controlled multiplex PCR, was used to amplify TCRbeta CDR3 regions from genomic DNA. Concerning the study's data processing: The number of nucleated cells in each sample was estimated by amplification of reference gene primers within the assay. To quantify the absolute abundance of each unique TCRbeta CDR3 rearrangement, sequence reads were collapsed and filtered. For each sample, productive Simpson clonality was calculated by taking the square root of Simpson's diversity index across productive rearrangements. TCRdb provides this immuneACCESS table in a form limited to in-frame rearrangements. Some clones are lacking; in checked studies, under half of them reflect an unresolved V gene, and why the rest are absent is not known. D and trimming were read from the DNA, whereas the V and J calls and clone size are those reported in that table. The sample has hundreds of thousands of clones on record, roughly 90% of them singletons. The top ten clones comprise roughly 0.8% of the sample.

The rearranged chain carries TRBV21-1 and TRBJ1-5; the listed D gene, TRBD1, was not tested against the DNA. TRBV21-1 is given as a pseudogene. Input material: peripheral blood. The TCR sequence derives from a woman in her twenties or thirties with acute or convalescent COVID-19. The CDR3 protein: CASSDRGRNKRSNQPQHF. The DNA sequence follows: TGTGCCAGCAGCGATAGGGGCAGGAATAAACGTAGCAATCAGCCCCAGCATTTT.